This TCR beta chain was recovered during a study of beta chain features in type 1 diabetes (dated by TCRdb to the late 2010s). Notes on the research overall: Patients and healthy donors did not differ in mean age, gender distribution, total cell number or subset yield. A total of 85 million to 110 million sorted cells were examined across all samples, and RNA yield correlated strongly with the number of cells per subset. In the study, recently diagnosed type 1 diabetes patients and matched healthy donors were compared on the TCRB repertoires of their sorted circulating CD4+ T cell subsets. Naive and central memory subsets were obtained from all 30 or so donors, but regulatory and stem cell-like memory subsets were isolated from only 8 patients and about 8 healthy donors.

What the authors observed across the whole study: The naive, central memory and regulatory TCRB repertoires appeared to resemble one another more closely among patients than among healthy donors. Because cDNA was sequenced instead of genomic DNA, highly expressing activated cells could be over-represented, though the groups showed no difference in activation or CD3 levels. At VDJ recombination sites, type 1 diabetes patients had fewer insertions and more deleted nucleotides, which implies abnormalities in thymic rearrangement. Shorter templates might have been favored by PCR, but patient and control samples were amplified and corrected together, so both groups would have been affected equally by any skew. Type 1 diabetes patients showed a moderate but significant shortening of TCRB CDR3 length in all four CD4+ subsets. Only small numbers of individuals were included in the HLA sub-analyses, which left unresolved whether HLA type had any influence on TCRB rearrangement.

A few counts support this clone. This receptor's antigen is unknown. No quality values exist for individual bases; no much larger clone is one base distant. The entire amount of isolated RNA was reverse transcribed using the High Capacity cDNA Reverse Transcription Kit, so the sequenced TCRB transcripts were expressed ones. Deep immunoSEQ sequencing was performed on naive, central memory and regulatory T cell samples, with an average of roughly 3.5 million total reads per sample. After sorted cells were lysed in RLT buffer, RNA was extracted with DNase-treated RNeasy Micro or Mini kits, with the choice depending on cell number. Each cell subset was processed separately to prevent cross-contamination, with patient and healthy donor samples processed together. Using the immunoSEQ multiplex PCR, TCRB sequences were amplified from cDNA into 87-bp fragments spanning the CDR3 region. The amplicons were sequenced using the Illumina HiSeq platform. The original pipeline was this. PCR bias was corrected computationally using synthetic template baselines, and reads within Hamming distance 2 were collapsed, with unmergeable singletons discarded. Reads were aligned against IMGT to assign V, D and J genes, CDR3 length and insertions or deletions at six rearrangement sites. Within each subset, clonotype counts were normalized to sorted cell number, after which true diversity and Gini coefficients were computed with the tcR R package. The overlap coefficient, calculated on TCRB nucleotide sequences, was used to quantify repertoire sharing. As a proxy for the pre-selection repertoire, out-of-frame TCRB sequences from naive cells were analyzed. In TCRdb, the immuneACCESS table is reduced to in-frame sequences with V and J assigned. These tables do not hold every clone; where another copy was compared, an unresolved V gene accounts for under half, and the others remain unexplained. V and J calls and clone size follow that table, whereas D and trimming were derived from the DNA. The sample records a few hundred thousand clones, roughly 14% of which are singletons. In total, the top ten clones hold roughly 0.015% of the sample.

Reading from cysteine to phenylalanine, the CDR3 counts 17 amino acids. Only the CDR3 part of the read is kept: 51 bases, read in frame from the first base. The germline V gene gives CDR1 as SGHTA and CDR2 as FQGNSA. Trimming removed 6 bases from V and 2 bases from J; the gene matches leave 10 bases unexplained. Each donor gave one peripheral blood draw, averaging roughly 0.11 L, which was collected into heparinised tubes. A BD FACSAria II was used to sort naive, central memory, regulatory and stem cell-like memory CD4+ T cells with a panel that included CD45RO, CCR7, CD25, CD127, CD95 and CD27. All sorted populations exceeded 98% purity. PBMCs were separated immediately by Lymphoprep density gradient centrifugation and were stained directly, without being cultured. So that batch effects would be minimized, each experiment stained and sorted samples in pairs, pairing one healthy donor with one patient.

Recombination connected TRBV7-2 to TRBJ2-3; 11 bases in between match TRBD2. The sequence came from a woman aged 18 to 35 with type 1 diabetes. Sequences were obtained from naive CD4+ T cells from blood. In light of the paper, this sample's cell subset or site label describes: true naive CD4+ T cells. Here the CDR3 is given as CASRRGPGLADTDTQYF. The nucleotides read TGTGCCAGCAGACGAGGCCCGGGACTAGCGGACACAGATACGCAGTATTTT. Supplemented by the reference TRBV7-2 and TRBJ2-3 proteins around the CDR3, the complete variable domain is GAGVSQSPSNKVTEKGKDVELRCDPISGHTALYWYRQSLGQGLEFLIYFQGNSAPDKSGLPSDRFSAERTGGSVSTLTIQRTQQEDSAVYLCASRRGPGLADTDTQYFGPGTRLTVL.